This T cell receptor (beta chain) emerged from a study of cytomegalovirus exposure and HLA in healthy donors. Primers for the PCR totalled 60 Vbeta and 13 Jbeta. The data were produced by immunoSEQ multiplex PCR, yet TCRdb's version contains in-frame clones alone and is incomplete. This table has 150,000 to 200,000 clones, around 83% appearing once. CDR3 size: 16 residues. Germline loops: CDR1 MGHRA, CDR2 YSYEKL. The ends were cut back, 3 bases at V and 5 bases at J, with 19 bases in the middle. This rearrangement joins TRBV4-1 to TRBJ2-5; possibly TRBD1 for D (5 bases). The sequence derives from a middle-aged man in good health and CMV-seropositive. Sequencing was performed on PBMCs. The CDR3 nucleotides are TGCGCCAGCAGCCAGGGGCAGGGCCATTCGGTGGAGACCCAGTACTTC. It translates to CASSQGQGHSVETQYF.